Listed below are T cell receptor beta chains from one sample, sequenced in a study of blood T cell repertoires in COVID-19. Profiling relied on immunoSEQ multiplex PCR, and the TCRdb table lists in-frame clones only, not all of them. The table shows more than 400,000 clones, with 75% to 90% occurring only once. Material: PBMCs or T cells enriched from blood (not recorded which). All receptors derive from a woman under 30 who had recovered from COVID-19. CDR3s include the opening cysteine and the closing phenylalanine or tryptophan. A D gene is named only where the DNA matches it firmly. Size tells how often a clone was seen (once, few, many) or the class of an expanded clone, and some rows leave it out.

d_call,j_call,clone_size,v_call,cdr3_aa,cdr3_nt
TRBD2,TRBJ2-3,once,TRBV19,CATKTASGADTQYF,TGTGCCACCAAGACGGCTAGCGGGGCAGATACGCAGTATTTT
TRBD2,TRBJ2-5,-,TRBV5-1,CASSPTSEETQYF,TGCGCCAGCAGCCCGACTAGCGAGGAGACCCAGTACTTC
TRBD2,TRBJ2-1,-,TRBV4-2,CASSQDLGVAGGTYNEQFF,TGTGCCAGCAGCCAAGATCTAGGGGTAGCGGGGGGTACGTACAATGAGCAGTTCTTC
TRBD1,TRBJ1-4,-,TRBV5-1,CASSRDRENEKLFF,TGCGCCAGCAGCAGGGACAGAGAGAATGAAAAACTGTTTTTT
TRBD1,TRBJ2-6,once,TRBV5-4,CASSFLGQGSAGANVLTF,TGTGCCAGCAGCTTCCTGGGACAGGGTTCCGCTGGGGCCAACGTCCTGACTTTC
TRBD1,TRBJ1-4,-,TRBV5-4,CASSFGGTGDGTNEKLFF,TGTGCCAGCAGCTTTGGTGGGACAGGGGATGGGACTAATGAAAAACTGTTTTTT
-,TRBJ2-5,-,TRBV7-2,CASSPPGGAYQETQYF,TGTGCCAGCAGCCCGCCGGGCGGGGCGTACCAAGAGACCCAGTACTTC
TRBD2,TRBJ2-1,-,TRBV6-5,CASIDMLAGGGEQFF,TGTGCCAGCATAGATATGCTAGCGGGGGGTGGTGAGCAGTTCTTC
TRBD1,TRBJ1-1,-,TRBV4-1,CASRPTRGQTGGSGAFF,TGCGCCAGCAGACCCACCCGGGGCCAGACAGGGGGCAGTGGAGCTTTCTTT
TRBD2,TRBJ2-1,once,TRBV15,CATSRVRGERGGRNEQFF,TGTGCCACCAGCAGAGTGAGGGGGGAGCGGGGGGGCCGGAATGAGCAGTTCTTC
-,TRBJ1-5,few,TRBV18,CASSPLGPDSNQPQHF,TGTGCCAGCTCACCCTTGGGGCCAGATAGCAATCAGCCCCAGCATTTT
TRBD2,TRBJ2-5,once,TRBV7-9,CASSSLAGLQETQYF,TGTGCCAGCAGCTCTCTAGCGGGGCTTCAAGAGACCCAGTACTTC
-,TRBJ1-2,-,TRBV11-2,CASSLGSPNYGYTF,TGTGCCAGCAGCTTGGGCAGCCCTAACTATGGCTACACCTTC
TRBD1,TRBJ1-6,-,TRBV11-2,CASSLVGTGGYNSPLHF,TGTGCCAGCAGCTTGGTTGGGACAGGGGGTTATAATTCACCCCTCCACTTT
TRBD1,TRBJ1-4,-,TRBV7-2,CAIRTGGNEKLFF,TGTGCCATCAGGACAGGGGGTAATGAAAAACTGTTTTTT
TRBD1,TRBJ2-5,-,TRBV7-9,CASRHRQGAFRGETQYF,TGTGCCAGCAGACATCGACAGGGGGCTTTTCGGGGAGAGACCCAGTACTTC